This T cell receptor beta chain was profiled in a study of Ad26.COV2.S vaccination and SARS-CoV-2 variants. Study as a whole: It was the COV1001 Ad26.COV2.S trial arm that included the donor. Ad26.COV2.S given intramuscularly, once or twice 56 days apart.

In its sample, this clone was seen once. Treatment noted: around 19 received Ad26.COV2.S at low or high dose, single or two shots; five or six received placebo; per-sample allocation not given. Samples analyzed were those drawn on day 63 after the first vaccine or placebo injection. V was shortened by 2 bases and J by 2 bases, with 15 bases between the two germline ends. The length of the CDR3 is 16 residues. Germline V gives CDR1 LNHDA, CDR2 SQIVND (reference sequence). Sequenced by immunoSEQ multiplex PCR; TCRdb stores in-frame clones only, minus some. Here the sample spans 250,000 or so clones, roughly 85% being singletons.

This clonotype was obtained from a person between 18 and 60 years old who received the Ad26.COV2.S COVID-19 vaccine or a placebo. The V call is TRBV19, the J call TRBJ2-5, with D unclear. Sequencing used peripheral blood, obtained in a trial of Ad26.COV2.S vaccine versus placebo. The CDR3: CASSIFWGNSQETQYF. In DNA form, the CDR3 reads TGTGCCAGTAGTATATTTTGGGGAAACAGTCAAGAGACCCAGTACTTC.